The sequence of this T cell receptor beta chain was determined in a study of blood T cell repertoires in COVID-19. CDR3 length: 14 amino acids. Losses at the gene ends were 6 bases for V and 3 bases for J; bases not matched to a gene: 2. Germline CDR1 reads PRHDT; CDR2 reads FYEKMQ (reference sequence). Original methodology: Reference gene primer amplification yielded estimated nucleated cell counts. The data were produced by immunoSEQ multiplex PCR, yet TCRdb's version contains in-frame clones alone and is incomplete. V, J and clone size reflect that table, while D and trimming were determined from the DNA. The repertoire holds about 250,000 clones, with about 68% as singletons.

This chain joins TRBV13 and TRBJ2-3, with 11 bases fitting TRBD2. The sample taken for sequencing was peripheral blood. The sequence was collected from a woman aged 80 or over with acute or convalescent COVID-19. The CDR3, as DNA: TGTGCCAGCAGGAGACTAGCGGGGACAGATACGCAGTATTTT. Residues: CASRRLAGTDTQYF.